This TCR beta chain was captured in a study of T-cell reconstitution after alpha-beta-depleted transplantation in children. This clonotype was seen many times. Germline assignment: CDR1 MGHDK and CDR2 SYGVNS. The CDR3 totals 13 residues. J gave up 7 bases and V 6 bases, and 6 bases lay outside the gene matches. TCRbeta library preparation incorporated unique molecular identifiers. Each CDR3 protein gets one entry after TCRdb re-called the PCR reads with MiXCR. The top ten clones hold 50% to 75% of a sample with about 4,000 distinct CDR3 sequences, about 22% of them seen once. The sample in question was PBMCs, mostly from graft donor cells, obtained 60 days after TCRalphabeta/CD19-depleted stem cell transplant. This TCR derives from a boy under two years old who had a stem cell transplant for acute myeloid leukemia, so the T cells may come from the graft donor. J is TRBJ1-5 and V is TRBV25-1; TRBD1 aligns across 7 bases. CDR3 nucleotides: TGTGCCAGCAGAGACAGGGTAAGGCAGCCCCAGCATTTT. Translation gives CASRDRVRQPQHF.